The 23 T cell receptor beta chains presented below share a single source sample, sequenced in a study of shared clonotypes between healthy human individuals. This table comes from immunoSEQ multiplex PCR, and its TCRdb copy is limited to in-frame clones, with some not included. The sample has about 2.1 million clones, about 94% seen once. Cells designated naive CD8 were CD45RO-negative and were positively selected for CCR7, with terminally differentiated effector memory CD45RA+ cells excluded. The sequenced sample was naive CD8+ T cells from PBMCs. The receptors derive from a man aged 18 to 30 in good health. Some clones in this sample may be carry-over from other donors' samples.

The rearrangement joins TRBV11-2 to TRBJ2-7, with 8 bases that match TRBD2. From germline, CDR1 is SGHAT and CDR2 FQNNGV. V was clipped by 0 bases and J by 1 base; unmatched bases: 5. The CDR3 extends over 16 amino acids. CDR3 amino acids: CASSLDSSGSSYEQYF. The DNA of the CDR3 is TGTGCCAGCAGCTTAGACTCCAGCGGGAGTTCCTACGAGCAGTACTTC.

On this clone itself: In the same sample, other DNA sequences code for this CDR3. The J gene is TRBJ2-1, the V gene TRBV11-3; no firm D call. Germline assignment: CDR1 SGHNT and CDR2 YENEEA. This CDR3 region has 12 residues. V shed 4 bases and J shed 4 bases, with 5 bases lying between them. The CDR3, as DNA: TGTGCCAGCAGCTCCCAGTACAATGAGCAGTTCTTC. It specifies CASSSQYNEQFF.

This chain links TRBV29-1 with TRBJ1-2, with D unresolved. V was trimmed by 6 bases and J by 2 bases, leaving 19 bases between them. The germline V gene encodes CDR1 SQVTM and CDR2 ANQGSEA. The CDR3 consists of 15 residues. The CDR3 loop is CSVLPNLGPNYGYTF. The CDR3 nucleotides are TGCAGCGTCTTACCCAACCTCGGACCAAACTATGGCTACACCTTC.

The chain links TRBV19 to TRBJ2-5, with D unclear. Germline V CDR1 and CDR2: LNHDA, SQIVND (reference sequence). The V gene lost 4 bases and the J gene lost 5 bases, with 11 bases spanning the gap. The CDR3 is made up of 13 amino acids. The CDR3 sequence: CASSTVIGETQYF. CDR3 nucleotide sequence: TGTGCCAGTAGTACTGTAATTGGGGAGACCCAGTACTTC.

The V and J genes are TRBV19 and TRBJ1-5; D possibly corresponds to TRBD1 (5 bases). The germline V and J ends were trimmed by 3 bases and 1 base, with 7 bases remaining between them. Germline lookup yields CDR1 LNHDA and CDR2 SQIVND (reference sequence). The CDR3 loop spans 14 amino acids. The CDR3 loop reads CASSMGGSNQPQHF. The DNA of the CDR3 is TGTGCCAGTAGTATGGGGGGGAGCAATCAGCCCCAGCATTTT.

The chain has TRBV28 and TRBJ1-1; tentative D call: TRBD1 (5 bases). Germline V gene data show CDR1 as MDHEN and CDR2 as SYDVKM. V was cut by 6 bases and J by 1 base, with 12 bases left in between. The CDR3 is 14 residues long. CDR3 residues: CASRAWGENTEAFF. CDR3 DNA sequence: TGTGCCAGCAGGGCGTGGGGGGAGAACACTGAAGCTTTCTTT.

V and J are TRBV6-1 and TRBJ2-3, with 7 bases matching TRBD2. Germline loops: CDR1 MNHNS, CDR2 SASEGT. Losses at the gene ends were 6 bases for V and 4 bases for J; bases not matched to a gene: 10. The CDR3 has 15 amino acids. Here the CDR3 reads CASSSWEGQPDTQYF. For the CDR3, the DNA is TGTGCCAGCAGCTCGTGGGAGGGGCAACCAGATACGCAGTATTTT.

The chain combines TRBV28 with TRBJ2-5, with 9 bases matching TRBD2. This CDR3 contains 16 residues. Germline trimming cut 5 bases from V and 2 bases from J; bases unmatched to any gene: 9. From germline, CDR1 is MDHEN and CDR2 SYDVKM. As DNA, the CDR3 is TGTGCCAGCAGTAAATGGACTAGCGAATCGCAAGAGACCCAGTACTTC. Residues: CASSKWTSESQETQYF. Variable domain in full (rest from reference TRBV28 and TRBJ2-5): DVKVTQSSRYLVKRTGEKVFLECVQDMDHENMFWYRQDPGLGLRLIYFSYDVKMKEKGDIPEGYSVSREKKERFSLILESASTNQTSMYLCASSKWTSESQETQYFGPGTRLLVL.

The V and J genes are TRBV5-6 and TRBJ2-7; D unresolved. The CDR3 has 14 residues. Germline loops: CDR1 SGHDT, CDR2 YYEEEE. The ends were cut back, 3 bases at V and 3 bases at J, with 13 bases in the middle. DNA of the CDR3: TGTGCCAGCAGCTCCTGGACCGCAGGCTACGAGCAGTACTTC. Residues: CASSSWTAGYEQYF.

The chain has TRBV7-4 and TRBJ1-4; TRBD1 might be the D (6 bases). The germline V gene encodes CDR1 SGHVT and CDR2 SQSDAQ. CDR3 length equals 16 residues. The V and J ends lost 3 bases and 8 bases respectively, with 19 bases between them. CDR3 in amino acids: CASSFPARDTTEKLFF. CDR3 coding DNA: TGTGCCAGCAGCTTCCCCGCCCGGGACACCACCGAAAAACTGTTTTTT.

This chain connects TRBV28 to TRBJ2-1, with 10 bases aligning to TRBD2. Germline V gene sequence: CDR1 MDHEN, CDR2 SYDVKM. V lost 6 bases, J lost 4 bases, and 15 bases stayed unmatched. CDR3 length: 18 amino acids. The CDR3 region has the DNA TGTGCCAGCAGCAACGCCCGACTAGCGGGCGCCAATTACAATGAGCAGTTCTTC. As protein: CASSNARLAGANYNEQFF.

V and J are TRBV27 and TRBJ1-5, with D possibly matching TRBD1 (6 bases). Trimming removed 3 bases from V and 7 bases from J, with 13 bases in between. The CDR3 contains 14 residues. CDR1 and CDR2 from the germline V gene are MNHEY and SMNVEV (reference sequence). The CDR3 sequence is CASSFQGPRQPQHF. The CDR3 DNA reads as TGTGCCAGCAGTTTCCAGGGGCCTCGGCAGCCCCAGCATTTT.

The chain joins TRBV9 to TRBJ2-1, with 12 bases lining up with TRBD2. Germline V gives CDR1 SGDLS, CDR2 YYNGEE. V shed 3 bases and J 7 bases; nucleotides not matched to a gene: 14. The length of the CDR3 is 18 residues. CDR3 sequence reads: CASSASSHTSGRRNEQFF. Here the CDR3 DNA reads TGTGCCAGCAGCGCCTCATCCCACACTAGCGGGAGGAGAAATGAGCAGTTCTTC. The full variable domain, in which reference TRBV9 and TRBJ2-1 provide the parts outside the CDR3, is DSGVTQTPKHLITATGQRVTLRCSPRSGDLSVYWYQQSLDQGLQFLIQYYNGEERAKGNILERFSAQQFPDLHSELNLSSLELGDSALYFCASSASSHTSGRRNEQFFGPGTRLTVL.

This chain links TRBV9 with TRBJ2-5; 8 bases map to TRBD2. Germline V gene data show CDR1 as SGDLS and CDR2 as YYNGEE. With V trimmed by 3 bases and J by 5 bases, 6 bases remained unmatched. CDR3 length: 14 residues. The CDR3 nucleotides read TGTGCCAGCAGCGCGGGAGGGAGTTTGGAGACCCAGTACTTC. Amino acids: CASSAGGSLETQYF.

The V gene is TRBV11-2, the J gene TRBJ2-1, with 13 bases aligning to TRBD2. The CDR3 sequence is 15 residues long. Per the germline V gene, CDR1 is SGHAT and CDR2 is FQNNGV. Trimming took 3 bases from V and 9 from J; bases not matched to a gene: 5. DNA of the CDR3: TGTGCCAGCAGCTTCAGGACTAGCGGGAGCGGTGAGCAGTTCTTC. Translated: CASSFRTSGSGEQFF. The full variable domain, completed using reference TRBV11-2 and TRBJ2-1, is EAGVAQSPRYKIIEKRQSVAFWCNPISGHATLYWYQQILGQGPKLLIQFQNNGVVDDSQLPKDRFSAERLKGVDSTLKIQPAKLEDSAVYLCASSFRTSGSGEQFFGPGTRLTVL.

The rearrangement joins TRBV6-6 to TRBJ2-7; unclear D gene. Trimming shortened V by 6 bases and J by 0 bases, and 12 bases separated the two germline ends. The CDR3 loop spans 14 amino acids. Looked up from germline, CDR1 is MNHNY and CDR2 is SVGAGI (reference sequence). For the CDR3, the DNA is TGTGCCAGCAGGCCCGGGCTGAGCTCCTACGAGCAGTACTTC. This translates into CASRPGLSSYEQYF.

The V and J genes are TRBV28 and TRBJ1-1; D remains ambiguous. Germline CDR1 and CDR2: MDHEN and SYDVKM. Trimming stripped 6 bases from V and 1 base from J, with 12 bases between. The CDR3 sequence is 14 residues long. As DNA, the CDR3 is TGTGCCAGCAGGATCGGACGGGAGAACACTGAAGCTTTCTTT. This translates into CASRIGRENTEAFF. The full variable domain, its missing parts supplied by reference TRBV28 and TRBJ1-1, is DVKVTQSSRYLVKRTGEKVFLECVQDMDHENMFWYRQDPGLGLRLIYFSYDVKMKEKGDIPEGYSVSREKKERFSLILESASTNQTSMYLCASRIGRENTEAFFGQGTRLTVV.

The chain recombines TRBV7-2 with TRBJ1-3; tentatively, D is TRBD1 (5 bases). The CDR3 is 17 amino acids. CDR1 and CDR2 from the germline V gene are SGHTA and FQGNSA. Trimming stripped 3 bases from V and 0 bases from J, with 15 bases between. The CDR3 loop is CASSLLTVHFSGNTIYF. Written as DNA, the CDR3 is TGTGCCAGCAGCTTGTTGACAGTACATTTCTCTGGAAACACCATATATTTT.

The chain employs TRBV28 and TRBJ2-6, with 11 bases aligning to TRBD1. J gave up 4 bases and V 5 bases, and 7 bases lay outside the gene matches. The CDR3 extends over 17 amino acids. Per germline, CDR1 MDHEN and CDR2 SYDVKM. CDR3 region: CASSRGQGATGANVLTF. CDR3 DNA sequence: TGTGCCAGCAGTCGAGGACAGGGGGCGACCGGGGCCAACGTCCTGACTTTC.

The V call is TRBV6-1, the J call TRBJ1-2; D possibly corresponds to TRBD1 (5 bases). CDR1 MNHNS and CDR2 SASEGT come from the germline V gene. CDR3 length: 13 residues. V was trimmed by 5 bases and J by 3 bases, leaving 10 bases between them. The CDR3 DNA is TGTGCCAGCAGTCCCGGGACCTACTATGGCTACACCTTC. This codes for CASSPGTYYGYTF.

The chain uses TRBV29-1 and TRBJ1-1; tentatively, D is TRBD1 (5 bases). Germline values: CDR1 SQVTM, CDR2 ANQGSEA. The CDR3 is made up of 13 amino acids. V was shortened by 6 bases and J by 1 base, with 12 bases between the two germline ends. The CDR3 DNA follows: TGCAGCGTCGACACGGGGGAGAACACTGAAGCTTTCTTT. This sequence encodes CSVDTGENTEAFF.

The rearrangement links TRBV10-1 to TRBJ2-7, with D perhaps TRBD2 (6 bases). Trimming removed 3 bases from V and 3 bases from J, with 15 bases in between. Germline V gene sequence: CDR1 WNHNN, CDR2 SYGVQD (reference sequence). This CDR3 is built from 15 residues. The CDR3 loop reads CASSDNDWDFYEQYF. DNA for the CDR3: TGCGCCAGCAGTGACAATGATTGGGACTTCTACGAGCAGTACTTC.

On this clone itself: Other DNA sequences in the same sample also yield this CDR3. This sequence joins TRBV9 and TRBJ2-3; 7 positions agree with TRBD2. The germline V gene encodes CDR1 SGDLS and CDR2 YYNGEE. The CDR3 covers 15 residues. V was pared by 0 bases and J by 3 bases, with 4 bases of the junction left unmatched. The CDR3 DNA follows: TGTGCCAGCAGCGTAGTCGGGAGGAGTACAGATACGCAGTATTTT. This encodes CASSVVGRSTDTQYF.